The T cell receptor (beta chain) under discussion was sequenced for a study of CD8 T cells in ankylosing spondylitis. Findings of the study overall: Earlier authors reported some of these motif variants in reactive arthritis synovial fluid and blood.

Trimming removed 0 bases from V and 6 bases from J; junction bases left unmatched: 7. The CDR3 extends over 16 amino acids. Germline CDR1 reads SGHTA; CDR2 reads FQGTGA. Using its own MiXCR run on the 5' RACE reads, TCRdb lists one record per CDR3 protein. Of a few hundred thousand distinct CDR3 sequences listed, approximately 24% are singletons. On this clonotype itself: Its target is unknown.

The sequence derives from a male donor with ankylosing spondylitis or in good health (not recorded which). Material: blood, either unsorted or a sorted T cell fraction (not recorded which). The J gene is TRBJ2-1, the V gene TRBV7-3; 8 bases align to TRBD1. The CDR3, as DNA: TGTGCCAGCAGCTTAACGCCTGGACAGGGTAGCAATGAGCAGTTCTTC. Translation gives CASSLTPGQGSNEQFF.